Given below is one T cell receptor beta chain in context. This clonotype was recorded many times. Its antigen target is currently unknown. Base-call qualities are not available, and no considerably larger clone is one nucleotide away. Ficoll-Paque density gradient centrifugation was the method used to isolate PBMCs. Sequencing took place on an Illumina NovaSeq 6000. cDNA libraries for TCRalpha and TCRbeta were prepared by 5'RACE using constant-segment primers, with sample barcodes and unique molecular identifiers added. RNA was extracted from every sample with Trizol reagent. Libraries were amplified in two PCR steps, with a second sample barcode and Illumina TruSeq adapters added in the second step. Sequencing of libraries was performed on an Illumina NovaSeq with 2 x 150 bp paired-end reads. Processing in the source paper ran as follows. With migec v1.2.7, reads were demultiplexed and then collapsed into UMI-guided consensus sequences. Using mixcr v2.1.11, UMI consensuses were aligned to TRA and TRB V and J templates and then assembled into clonotypes. Clonotypes were classified as expanded or contracted when called significant by both edgeR and NoisET, with noise models trained on biological replicates. edgeR calls used a false discovery rate-adjusted p below 0.01 and a log2 fold-change threshold of 1. As an exploratory analysis of dynamics, max-normalized trajectories of the 1000 most abundant clonotypes were examined with PCA combined with hierarchical clustering. Separately sequenced CD4+ and CD8+ repertoires were used to assign the CD4 or CD8 phenotype of responding clones. Using fastp at Q25 and MiXCR, TCRdb reprocessed the public reads and kept productive beta chains. Rows merge per CDR3 protein into single entries with the most common DNA and genes. For this entry, the V and J calls and clone size follow TCRdb and not the study's own pipeline. Present in this sample are 210,000 or so distinct CDR3 sequences, about 11% of which were seen just once. The ten biggest clones cover 2.5% to 3.5% of the sample.

The sample comes from a study of T-cell memory formation after mild COVID-19 (dated by TCRdb to about 2021). About the study as a whole: TCR sequence clusters from the two donors were found to be largely donor specific. Two young, previously healthy adult volunteers made up the cohort, one male and one female. In two donors, T-cell clones that expanded and contracted after mild COVID-19 were tracked by sequencing TCRalpha and TCRbeta repertoires over time.

The junction carries 15 bases between V and J, which are trimmed by 0 bases and 8 bases respectively. CDR1 and CDR2 are read off the germline V gene as SGDLS and YYNGEE. The CDR3 numbers 15 residues from cysteine through phenylalanine. Here the CDR3 DNA is all that survives: 45 bases in frame from base 1. Results and caveats for the whole study, not just this receptor: Only a couple of mild cases were covered in the study, and larger cohorts including severe cases with pre-infection samples were considered necessary. Balanced CD4/CD8 phenotypes were observed for clones contracting from day 15 to 85, whereas a bias towards CD4+ was observed for a second wave of clones expanding from day 15 to 37. The second-wave clones that peaked on day 37 were not confirmed to be SARS-CoV-2 specific. The detection of some responding clones in pre-infection memory suggests that pre-existing cross-reactive memory T cells joined the SARS-CoV-2 response. Contracting CD4+ clones were located mainly in the CM and EM memory subsets, whereas CD8+ clones were found to be enriched in EMRA.

The sequence was obtained from a man between 18 and 29 years old who had mild COVID-19 (a few samples of this study predate the infection). The sample titles of this study are shuffled in the database, so cell type and time point are left out; the donor was told from shared clones. The material sequenced was PBMCs or a T cell subset sorted from them (not recorded which). The sequence is built from TRBV9 and TRBJ2-4, with the D gene possibly TRBD1 or TRBD2, each one fitting 6 bases. The CDR3 protein sequence reads: CASSVASGGLDIQYF. The sequence in DNA is TGTGCCAGCAGCGTAGCTTCCGGGGGCCTGGACATTCAGTACTTC. Where the CDR3 stops, the reference TRBV9 and TRBJ2-4 genes take over; the full variable domain is DSGVTQTPKHLITATGQRVTLRCSPRSGDLSVYWYQQSLDQGLQFLIQYYNGEERAKGNILERFSAQQFPDLHSELNLSSLELGDSALYFCASSVASGGLDIQYFGAGTRLSVL.